This entry lists 9 T cell receptor beta chains sequenced from one sample in a study of blood T cell repertoires in COVID-19. Libraries were prepared by immunoSEQ multiplex PCR; TCRdb keeps only in-frame clonotypes and omits some of them. Found here are tens of thousands of clones, approximately 83% of them singletons; the top ten hold around 6.6%. Sequenced: peripheral blood. These TCRs come from a man in his sixties with acute or convalescent COVID-19.

The chain has TRBV28 and TRBJ1-2; D unresolved. The CDR3 runs 12 residues. Germline V lookup: CDR1 MDHEN, CDR2 SYDVKM. V was shortened by 2 bases and J by 6 bases, with 7 bases between the two germline ends. The chain's CDR3 is CASSLSRDGYTF. The CDR3 nucleotides are TGTGCCAGCAGTTTAAGCCGGGATGGCTACACCTTC.

This chain joins TRBV9 and TRBJ2-5; 13 nucleotides line up with TRBD2. V lost 3 bases to trimming and J lost 2 bases; unmatched junction nucleotides: 7. The CDR3 extends over 17 amino acids. Germline V gene data show CDR1 as SGDLS and CDR2 as YYNGEE. This CDR3 reads CASSAGLAGPVQETQYF. For the CDR3, the DNA is TGTGCCAGCAGCGCGGGACTAGCGGGGCCGGTTCAAGAGACCCAGTACTTC. Using reference TRBV9 and TRBJ2-5 for the parts outside the CDR3, the full variable domain is DSGVTQTPKHLITATGQRVTLRCSPRSGDLSVYWYQQSLDQGLQFLIQYYNGEERAKGNILERFSAQQFPDLHSELNLSSLELGDSALYFCASSAGLAGPVQETQYFGPGTRLLVL.

The sample holds one count of this clone. The chain combines TRBV6-2 or TRBV6-3 with TRBJ2-1; D is undetermined. This CDR3 is built from 13 residues. V lost 2 bases and J lost 3, with 5 bases in between. Germline CDR1 reads MNHEY; CDR2 reads SVGEGT. The CDR3: CASSYRDYNEQFF. As DNA, the CDR3 is TGTGCCAGCAGTTACCGAGACTACAATGAGCAGTTCTTC.

This clone was counted between two and nine times. The genes are TRBV11-2 and TRBJ1-2; 7 nucleotides match TRBD1. V dropped 4 bases and J dropped 4; count of bases not matched to a gene: 9. CDR1 SGHAT and CDR2 FQNNGV come from the germline V gene. The CDR3 extends over 15 amino acids. CDR3 coding DNA: TGTGCCAGCAGCTCTCCCGGACAGGTCTTCTATGGCTACACCTTC. Translation: CASSSPGQVFYGYTF.

This clone appeared a single time. The chain has TRBV4-2 and TRBJ2-3, with a possible D match to TRBD2 (6 bases). The CDR3 contains 14 residues. Trimming cost V 3 bases and J 14 bases, with 21 bases left between them. Looked up from germline, CDR1 is LGHNA and CDR2 is YNFKEQ. The CDR3 loop reads CASSQVGEAASAYF. The CDR3 DNA sequence: TGTGCCAGCAGCCAGGTTGGGGAGGCAGCGTCCGCGTATTTT.

This CDR3 reads CASRFRSRTGGNTEAFF. In nucleotides, the CDR3 is TGTGCAAGTCGCTTTAGATCTAGGACAGGGGGGAACACTGAAGCTTTCTTT. V and J are TRBV12-2 and TRBJ1-1; the table's D call, TRBD1, was not checked against the DNA. TRBV12-2 is tagged as a pseudogene. The CDR3 spans 17 residues.

This chain joins TRBV30 and TRBJ2-1; the match to TRBD2 covers 8 bases. The germline V gene encodes CDR1 GTSNPN and CDR2 SVGIG (reference sequence). Trimming cost V 6 bases and J 0 bases; bases outside gene matches: 10. There are 16 residues in the CDR3. DNA for the CDR3: TGTGCCTGCAAACCTGAGGCGGGGGGCTCCTACAATGAGCAGTTCTTC. This codes for CACKPEAGGSYNEQFF.

The chain links TRBV5-1 to TRBJ1-1, with 7 positions matching TRBD1. Germline V lookup: CDR1 SGHRS, CDR2 YFSETQ. CDR3 length: 16 amino acids. Trimming removed 5 bases from V and 7 bases from J; junction bases left unmatched: 17. This CDR3 is CASRPTPHRGNYEAFF. The CDR3 DNA reads as TGCGCCAGCAGACCGACACCTCACAGGGGTAACTATGAAGCTTTCTTT.

The rearrangement joins TRBV6-2 or TRBV6-3 to TRBJ1-1; no clear D gene. CDR1 is MNHEY, CDR2 SVGEGT, per germline. The CDR3 covers 14 residues. V was shortened by 0 bases and J by 6 bases, with 11 bases between the two germline ends. CDR3 sequence: CASSYSRVIPEAFF. In nucleotides, the CDR3 is TGTGCCAGCAGTTACTCCCGGGTTATCCCTGAAGCTTTCTTT.